This T cell receptor (beta chain) was sequenced in a study of cytomegalovirus exposure and HLA in healthy donors. As for the study in general: In an earlier analysis, around 120 million unique TCR beta sequences were found from 150 million to 200 million T cells. Whole-study findings and limits: Across HLA loci, a later analysis found differing TCR association rates, with DRB1 most and HLA-C fewest. Indistinguishability led to the exclusion of some V segments, TRBV6-2 and TRBV6-3 included.

This CDR3 has 11 amino acids. V was clipped by 2 bases and J by 8 bases, with 4 bases between them. Germline V gene data show CDR1 as MDHEN and CDR2 as SYDVKM. As to this clone: Its antigen remains unidentified.

It was with 60 Vbeta and 13 Jbeta primers that the PCR ran. The assay was immunoSEQ multiplex PCR, and TCRdb's table has in-frame clones only and misses some. This sample has 270,000 or so clones, with 75% to 90% found just once. The receptor was derived from a man aged 35-49 years in good health and CMV-seropositive. The chain has TRBV28 and TRBJ2-1; unclear D gene. Material: PBMCs. CDR3 in amino acids: CASSLADEQFF. CDR3 bases: TGTGCCAGCAGTTTAGCAGATGAGCAGTTCTTC.